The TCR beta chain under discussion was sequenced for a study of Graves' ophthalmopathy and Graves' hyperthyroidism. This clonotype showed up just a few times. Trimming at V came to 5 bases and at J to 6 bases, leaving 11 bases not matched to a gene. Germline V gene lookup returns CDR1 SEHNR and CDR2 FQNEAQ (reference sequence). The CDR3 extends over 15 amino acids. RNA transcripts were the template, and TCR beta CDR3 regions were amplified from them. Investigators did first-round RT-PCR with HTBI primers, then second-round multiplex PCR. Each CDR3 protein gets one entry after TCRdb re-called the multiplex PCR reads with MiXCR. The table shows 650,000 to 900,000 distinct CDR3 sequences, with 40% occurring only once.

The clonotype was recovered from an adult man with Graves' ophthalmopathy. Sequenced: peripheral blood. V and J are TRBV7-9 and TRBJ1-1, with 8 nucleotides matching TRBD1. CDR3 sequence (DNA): TGTGCCAGCAGCCCTTACGGACAGGGTTTCGCTGAAGCTTTCTTT. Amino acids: CASSPYGQGFAEAFF.